These T cell receptor beta chains were read from a single sample in a study of cytomegalovirus exposure and HLA in healthy donors. Generated by immunoSEQ multiplex PCR, the TCRdb table keeps only in-frame clones and is missing some. Among 150,000 to 200,000 clones listed, 85% were seen once. Sample: PBMCs. The receptor set was obtained from a man between 18 and 29 years old in good health and CMV-seropositive. The conserved cysteine and the conserved F or W are not part of the CDR3 here. D genes are given only for firm matches.

V: TRBV5-1
D: .
CDR3: ASSLAPGVGETQY

V: TRBV7-8
D: .
CDR3: ASSLARNPAKNIQY

V: TRBV9
D: .
CDR3: ASSGGQSSTDTQY

V: TRBV14
D: TRBD1
CDR3: ASSSRQGTNEKLF

V: TRBV4-2
D: TRBD1
CDR3: ASSQAGQGAYGYT

V: TRBV28
D: .
CDR3: ASSLQPSRVYEQY

V: TRBV5-1
D: TRBD2
CDR3: ASSSYSGALQETQY

V: TRBV9
D: TRBD1
CDR3: ASSLGQGAGTDTQY

V: TRBV27
D: TRBD1
CDR3: ASSLAPPGTGQETQY

V: TRBV18
D: TRBD1
CDR3: ASSRPGQQETQY

V: TRBV5-1
D: .
CDR3: ASSPDRVEQY

V: TRBV4-1
D: TRBD2
CDR3: ASSQEGPSGIETQY

V: TRBV27
D: TRBD2
CDR3: ASSRSGTDTQY

V: TRBV5-1
D: TRBD1
CDR3: ASSYWTGDYEQY

V: TRBV7-2
D: TRBD2
CDR3: ASSLGSLAGEQF

V: TRBV27
D: .
CDR3: ASRDSWTGELF

V: TRBV28
D: .
CDR3: ASSLSRGTEAF

V: TRBV6-5
D: TRBD1
CDR3: ASSSGGNYGYT

V: TRBV5-1
D: .
CDR3: ASSSQTGDTQY

V: TRBV9
D: TRBD2
CDR3: ASSVGGRAGEQY

V: TRBV9
D: TRBD2
CDR3: ASSDGLGREQF

V: TRBV30
D: TRBD1
CDR3: AWDTGDNYGYT

V: TRBV4-1
D: TRBD2
CDR3: ASSQPSGTSGTDTQY

V: TRBV5-6
D: .
CDR3: ASSLGGGPYEQY

V: TRBV30
D: TRBD1
CDR3: AWMTGQGRTEAF

V: TRBV6-5
D: TRBD1
CDR3: ASSYTGTASYEQY

V: TRBV19
D: .
CDR3: ASSRGEGNNQPQH